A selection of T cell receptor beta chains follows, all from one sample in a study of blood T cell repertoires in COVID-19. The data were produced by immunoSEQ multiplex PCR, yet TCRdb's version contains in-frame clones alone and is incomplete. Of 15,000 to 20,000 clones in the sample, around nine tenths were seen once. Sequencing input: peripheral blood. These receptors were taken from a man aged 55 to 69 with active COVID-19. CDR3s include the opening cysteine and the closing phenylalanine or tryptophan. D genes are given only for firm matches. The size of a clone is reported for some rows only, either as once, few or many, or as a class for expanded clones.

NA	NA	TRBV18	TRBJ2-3	CASSLGSTDTQYF	TGTGCCAGCTCACTCGGTAGCACAGATACGCAGTATTTT
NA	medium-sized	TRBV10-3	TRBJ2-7	CAISDRGEQYF	TGTGCCATCAGTGATAGGGGCGAGCAGTACTTC
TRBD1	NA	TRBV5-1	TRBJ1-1	CASSLNPGQKNTEAFF	TGCGCCAGCAGCCTAAACCCGGGACAGAAGAACACTGAAGCTTTCTTT
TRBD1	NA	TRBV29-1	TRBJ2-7	CSVGGTGGPYEQYF	TGCAGCGTTGGCGGGACAGGGGGCCCCTACGAGCAGTACTTC
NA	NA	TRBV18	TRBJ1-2	CASSPPGYGYTF	TGTGCCAGCTCACCACCCGGGTACGGCTACACCTTC
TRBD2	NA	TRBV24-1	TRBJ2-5	CATSRAGSTRETQYF	TGTGCCACCAGCCGAGCGGGATCTACGAGGGAGACCCAGTACTTC
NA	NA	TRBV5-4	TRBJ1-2	CASSFSRYNYGYTF	TGTGCCAGCAGCTTTTCTCGGTACAACTATGGCTACACCTTC
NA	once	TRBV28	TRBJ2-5	CASSSHGGGIQETQYF	TGTGCCAGCAGTTCTCACGGGGGAGGTATACAAGAGACCCAGTACTTC
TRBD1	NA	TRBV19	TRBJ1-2	CASSMVGTGSFSSYTF	TGTGCCAGTAGTATGGTCGGGACAGGGTCATTTTCGAGCTACACCTTC
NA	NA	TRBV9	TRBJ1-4	CASSVGGYRELFF	TGTGCCAGCAGCGTAGGGGGCTATAGGGAACTGTTTTTT
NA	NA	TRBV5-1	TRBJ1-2	CASSLLAGEYGYTF	TGCGCCAGCAGCTTGTTAGCCGGGGAATATGGCTACACCTTC
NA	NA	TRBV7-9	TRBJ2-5	CAHQLGETQYF	TGTGCCCACCAACTTGGAGAGACCCAGTACTTC
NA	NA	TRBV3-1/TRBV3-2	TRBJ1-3	CASSQARVRAPGNTIYF	TGTGCCAGCAGCCAAGCGAGAGTGAGGGCCCCCGGAAACACCATATATTTT
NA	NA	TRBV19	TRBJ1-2	CASTIGQGNYGYTF	TGTGCCAGTACCATCGGGCAGGGTAACTATGGCTACACCTTC
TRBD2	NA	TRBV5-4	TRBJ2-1	CASSLLAGGPGEQFF	TGTGCCAGCAGCTTGTTGGCGGGGGGGCCTGGTGAGCAGTTCTTC
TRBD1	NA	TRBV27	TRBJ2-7	CASSLLLQGGEQYF	TGTGCCAGCAGTCTCCTTCTACAGGGGGGCGAGCAGTACTTC
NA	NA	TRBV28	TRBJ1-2	CASSLGRATGYGYTF	TGTGCCAGCAGTTTGGGCAGGGCGACCGGGTATGGCTACACCTTC
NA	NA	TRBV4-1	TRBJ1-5	CASSQALRDQPQHF	TGCGCCAGCAGCCAAGCTTTGAGGGATCAGCCCCAGCATTTT
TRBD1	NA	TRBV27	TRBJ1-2	CASSFAGGFYGYTF	TGTGCCAGCAGTTTTGCAGGGGGATTCTATGGCTACACCTTC
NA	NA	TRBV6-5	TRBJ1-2	CASSYGVKGFYGYTF	TGTGCCAGCAGTTACGGGGTAAAGGGGTTCTATGGCTACACCTTC
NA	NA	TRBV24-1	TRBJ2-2	CATSDLEGGRYTGELFF	TGTGCCACCAGTGATTTGGAGGGGGGGCGATACACCGGGGAGCTGTTTTTT
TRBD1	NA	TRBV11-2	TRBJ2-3	CASSLKQGLDTQYF	TGTGCCAGCAGCTTAAAACAGGGGCTAGATACGCAGTATTTT
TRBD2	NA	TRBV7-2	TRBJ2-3	CASSLRLADTTDTQYF	TGTGCCAGCAGCTTAAGACTAGCTGACACCACAGATACGCAGTATTTT
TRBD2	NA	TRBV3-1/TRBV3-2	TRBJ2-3	CASSRTSGSTDTQYF	TGTGCCAGCAGCCGGACTAGCGGGAGCACAGATACGCAGTATTTT
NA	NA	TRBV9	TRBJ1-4	CASSESVATNEKLFF	TGTGCCAGCAGTGAATCAGTGGCAACTAATGAAAAACTGTTTTTT
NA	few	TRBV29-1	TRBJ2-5	CSVVEVKETQYF	TGCAGCGTTGTTGAGGTCAAAGAGACCCAGTACTTC
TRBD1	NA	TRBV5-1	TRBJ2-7	CASSLGQGSYEQYF	TGCGCCAGCAGCTTGGGACAGGGATCCTACGAGCAGTACTTC
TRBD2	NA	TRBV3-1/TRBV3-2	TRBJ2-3	CASSPTSGGDTQYF	TGTGCCAGCAGCCCGACTAGCGGGGGGGATACGCAGTATTTT
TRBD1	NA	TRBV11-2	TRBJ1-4	CASSFRTRAGGNEKLFF	TGTGCCAGCAGCTTCCGGACGCGGGCAGGGGGAAATGAAAAACTGTTTTTT
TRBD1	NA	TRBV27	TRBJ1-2	CASGRQGPSGGYTF	TGTGCCAGCGGTAGACAGGGCCCCTCGGGTGGCTACACCTTC
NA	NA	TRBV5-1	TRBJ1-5	CASSLGGVEGQPQHF	TGCGCCAGCAGCTTGGGTGGCGTAGAGGGTCAGCCCCAGCATTTT
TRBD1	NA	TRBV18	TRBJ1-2	CASSAGQDWGYTF	TGTGCCAGCTCAGCAGGACAGGACTGGGGCTACACCTTC
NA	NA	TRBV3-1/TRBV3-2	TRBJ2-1	CASSQGLNNEQFF	TGTGCCAGCAGCCAGGGACTGAACAATGAGCAGTTCTTC
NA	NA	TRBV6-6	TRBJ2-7	CASSYGQGVPEQYF	TGTGCCAGCAGTTACGGTCAGGGTGTACCCGAGCAGTACTTC
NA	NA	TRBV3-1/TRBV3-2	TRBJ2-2	CASSRNGGTGELFF	TGTGCCAGCAGCCGAAACGGGGGAACCGGGGAGCTGTTTTTT
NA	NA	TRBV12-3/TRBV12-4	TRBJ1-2	CASRKQGAYGYTF	TGTGCCAGCAGGAAACAGGGAGCCTATGGCTACACCTTC
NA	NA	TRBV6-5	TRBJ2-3	CASTPRFYSADTQYF	TGTGCCAGCACCCCCAGGTTTTACTCCGCCGATACGCAGTATTTT
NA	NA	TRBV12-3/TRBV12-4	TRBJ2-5	CASTEQGEETQYF	TGTGCCAGCACTGAACAGGGTGAAGAGACCCAGTACTTC
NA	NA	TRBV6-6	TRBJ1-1	CASSPRVTEAFF	TGTGCCAGCAGCCCCAGGGTCACTGAAGCTTTCTTT
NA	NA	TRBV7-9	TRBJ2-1	CASRDRGGNEQFF	TGTGCCAGCAGGGATCGGGGAGGCAATGAGCAGTTCTTC
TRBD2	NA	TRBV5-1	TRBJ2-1	CASSSSGGFEQFF	TGCGCCAGCAGCTCTAGCGGGGGGTTTGAGCAGTTCTTC
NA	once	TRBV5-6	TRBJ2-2	CASSLDLGEIWGELFF	TGTGCCAGCAGCTTGGATCTAGGGGAAATTTGGGGGGAGCTGTTTTTT
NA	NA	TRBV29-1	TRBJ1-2	CSVELTRPGGYTF	TGCAGCGTTGAACTTACGAGGCCGGGTGGCTACACCTTC
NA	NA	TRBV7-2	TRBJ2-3	CASSLGGDSRWADTQYF	TGTGCCAGCAGCTTAGGGGGGGACTCAAGATGGGCAGATACGCAGTATTTT
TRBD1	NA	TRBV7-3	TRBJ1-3	CASSPGGTGSGNTIYF	TGTGCCAGCAGCCCCGGGGGGACAGGGTCTGGAAACACCATATATTTT
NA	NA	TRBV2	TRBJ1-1	CASTYQARAFF	TGTGCCAGCACCTACCAGGCGCGAGCTTTCTTT
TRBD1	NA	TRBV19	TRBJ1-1	CASRDRESETEAFF	TGTGCCAGCCGGGACAGGGAGTCTGAAACTGAAGCTTTCTTT
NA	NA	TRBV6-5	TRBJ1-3	CASTPSHPGNTIYF	TGTGCCAGCACGCCGAGCCACCCCGGAAACACCATATATTTT
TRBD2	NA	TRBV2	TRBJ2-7	CANSGGSYEQYF	TGTGCCAACTCGGGGGGTTCCTACGAGCAGTACTTC
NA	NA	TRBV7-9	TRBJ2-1	CASSLGGWDYNEQFF	TGTGCCAGCAGCTTAGGGGGCTGGGATTACAATGAGCAGTTCTTC
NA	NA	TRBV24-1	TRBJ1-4	CATSDPYRDGNEKLFF	TGTGCCACCAGTGACCCTTACAGGGACGGGAATGAAAAACTGTTTTTT
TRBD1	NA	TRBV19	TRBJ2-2	CASRIGQGFLDTGELFF	TGTGCCAGTAGGATCGGACAGGGCTTTCTGGACACCGGGGAGCTGTTTTTT
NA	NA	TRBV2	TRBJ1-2	CASTRQTVIYGYTF	TGTGCCAGCACGCGTCAGACAGTCATCTATGGCTACACCTTC
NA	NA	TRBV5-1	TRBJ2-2	CASSPVSTGELFF	TGCGCCAGCAGCCCAGTAAGCACCGGGGAGCTGTTTTTT
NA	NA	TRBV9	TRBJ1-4	CASSLGGGARNEKLFF	TGTGCCAGCAGCCTCGGCGGGGGGGCAAGAAATGAAAAACTGTTTTTT
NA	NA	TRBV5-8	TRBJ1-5	CASSLYRRRNHSNQPQHF	TGTGCCAGCAGCTTGTATAGGAGACGGAACCATAGCAATCAGCCCCAGCATTTT
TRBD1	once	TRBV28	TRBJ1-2	CASSLETGGSGYTF	TGTGCCAGCAGTTTAGAGACAGGGGGCTCTGGCTACACCTTC
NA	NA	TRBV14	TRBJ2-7	CASSQDLVLSYEQYF	TGTGCCAGCAGCCAAGACCTAGTCCTGTCCTACGAGCAGTACTTC
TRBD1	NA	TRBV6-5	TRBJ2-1	CASRQGRTENEQFF	TGTGCCAGCAGACAGGGGCGCACGGAAAATGAGCAGTTCTTC